This T cell receptor (beta chain) was sequenced for a study of blood T cell repertoires in COVID-19. This CDR3 is built from 13 residues. The V gene lost 1 base and the J gene lost 7 bases, with 7 bases spanning the gap. Germline V CDR1 and CDR2: LNHNV, YYDKDF (reference sequence). TCRdb's table, derived via immunoSEQ multiplex PCR, lists solely in-frame clones and lacks some. The table has about 64,000 clones, roughly 70% seen once. This rearrangement joins TRBV15 to TRBJ2-2; D is uncertain. This receptor was obtained from a woman aged 55-70 years who had been exposed to COVID-19. The sequenced sample was PBMCs or T cells enriched from blood (not recorded which). The CDR3 nucleotides are TGTGCCACCAGCAGAGTTCGTATCGGGGAGCTGTTTTTT. Protein sequence: CATSRVRIGELFF.